The sequence of this T cell receptor (beta chain) was determined in a study of blood T cell repertoires in COVID-19. Study-wide background: Samples came from the United States, Italy and Spain, spanning acute and convalescent COVID-19. T cells, B-cell-depleted T cells, or PBMCs supplied cDNA or gDNA.

The authors' processing: Nucleated cell counts were estimated from reference gene primer amplification. Assay used: immunoSEQ multiplex PCR; TCRdb lists only in-frame clones, some missing. That table gives V, J and clone size, and the DNA gave D and trimming. The table lists some 150,000 clones, 80% to 90% of them singletons. The CDR3 runs 14 residues. Trimming took 3 bases from V and 4 from J, leaving 13 bases between them. Germline-derived CDR1 and CDR2 are LGHDT and YNNKEL (reference sequence). The V call is TRBV3-1 (or the pseudogene TRBV3-2), the J call TRBJ2-7; weak D call: TRBD2 (6 bases). The sequence derives from a man between 65 and 85 years old with acute or convalescent COVID-19. The specimen sequenced was peripheral blood. In DNA, the CDR3 is TGTGCCAGCAGCCAGCAGTGGGGGGATTACGAGCAGTACTTC. It translates to CASSQQWGDYEQYF.